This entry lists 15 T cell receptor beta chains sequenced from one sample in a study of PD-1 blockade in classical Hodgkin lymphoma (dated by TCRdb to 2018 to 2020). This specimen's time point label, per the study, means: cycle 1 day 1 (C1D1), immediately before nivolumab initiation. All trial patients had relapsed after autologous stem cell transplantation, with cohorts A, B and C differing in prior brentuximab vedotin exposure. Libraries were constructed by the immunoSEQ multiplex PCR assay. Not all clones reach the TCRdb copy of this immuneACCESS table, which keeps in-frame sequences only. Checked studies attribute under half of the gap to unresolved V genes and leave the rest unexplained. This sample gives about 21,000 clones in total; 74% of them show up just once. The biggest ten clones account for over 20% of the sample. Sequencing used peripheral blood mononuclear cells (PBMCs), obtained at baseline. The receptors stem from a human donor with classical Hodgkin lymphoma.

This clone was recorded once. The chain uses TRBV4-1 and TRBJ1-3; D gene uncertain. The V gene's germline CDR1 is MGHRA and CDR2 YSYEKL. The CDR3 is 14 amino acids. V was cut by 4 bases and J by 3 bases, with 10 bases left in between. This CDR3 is CASSLGWGGNTIYF. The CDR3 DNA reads TGCGCCAGCAGCCTAGGTTGGGGTGGAAACACCATATATTTT.

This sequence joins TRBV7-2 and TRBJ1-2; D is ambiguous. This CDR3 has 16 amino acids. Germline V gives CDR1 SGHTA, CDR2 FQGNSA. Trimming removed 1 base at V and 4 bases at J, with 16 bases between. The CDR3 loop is CASSLEFWDTRYGYTF. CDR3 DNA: TGTGCCAGCAGCTTAGAATTTTGGGATACCCGCTATGGCTACACCTTC.

In DNA, the CDR3 is TGTGCCAGCAGCAGGGTGGCGGGGGGAGAGCAGTATTTT. This gives the protein CASSRVAGGEQYF. The chain uses TRBV5-6 and TRBJ2-3; 8 nucleotides line up with TRBD2. Unmatched junction bases numbered 9, after V lost 4 bases and J lost 11 bases. CDR3 length equals 13 residues. Looked up from germline, CDR1 is SGHDT and CDR2 is YYEEEE.

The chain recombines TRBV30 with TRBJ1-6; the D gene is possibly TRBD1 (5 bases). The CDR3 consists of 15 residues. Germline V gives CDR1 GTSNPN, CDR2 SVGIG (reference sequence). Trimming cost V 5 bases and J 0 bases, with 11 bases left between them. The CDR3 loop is CAWDPGSSYNSPLHF. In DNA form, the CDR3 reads TGTGCCTGGGACCCAGGGAGCTCCTATAATTCACCCCTCCACTTT.

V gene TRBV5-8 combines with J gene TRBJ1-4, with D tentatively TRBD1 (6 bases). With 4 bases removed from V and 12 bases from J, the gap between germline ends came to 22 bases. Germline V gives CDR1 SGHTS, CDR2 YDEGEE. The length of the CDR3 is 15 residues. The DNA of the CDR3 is TGTGCCAGCAGCCCCTTTTGGGGACGAGGGGGGGAACTGTTTTTT. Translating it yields CASSPFWGRGGELFF.

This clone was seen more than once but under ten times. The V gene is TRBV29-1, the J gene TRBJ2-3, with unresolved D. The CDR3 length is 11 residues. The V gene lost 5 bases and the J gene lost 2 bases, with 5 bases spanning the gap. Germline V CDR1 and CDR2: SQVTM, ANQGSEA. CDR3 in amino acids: CSVRNTDTQYF. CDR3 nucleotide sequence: TGCAGCGTTCGGAACACAGATACGCAGTATTTT.

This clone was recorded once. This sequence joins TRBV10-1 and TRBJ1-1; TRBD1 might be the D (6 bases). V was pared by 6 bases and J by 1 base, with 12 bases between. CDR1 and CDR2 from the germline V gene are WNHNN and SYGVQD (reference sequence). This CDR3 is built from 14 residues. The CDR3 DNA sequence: TGCGCCAGCAGCCATACGACAGGGAACACTGAAGCTTTCTTT. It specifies CASSHTTGNTEAFF.

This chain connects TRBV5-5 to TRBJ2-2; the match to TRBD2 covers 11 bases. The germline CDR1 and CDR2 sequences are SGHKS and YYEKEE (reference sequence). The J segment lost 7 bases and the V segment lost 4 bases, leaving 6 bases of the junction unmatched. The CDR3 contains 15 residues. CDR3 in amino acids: CASSTSGRGFGELFF. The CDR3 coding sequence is TGTGCCAGCAGCACTAGCGGGAGAGGTTTCGGGGAGCTGTTTTTT.

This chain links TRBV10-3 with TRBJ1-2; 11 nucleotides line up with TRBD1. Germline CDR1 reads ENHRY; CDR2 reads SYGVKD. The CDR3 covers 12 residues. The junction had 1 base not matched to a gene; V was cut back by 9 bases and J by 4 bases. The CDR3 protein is CAMGTGGYGYTF. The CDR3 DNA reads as TGTGCCATGGGGACAGGGGGCTATGGCTACACCTTC.

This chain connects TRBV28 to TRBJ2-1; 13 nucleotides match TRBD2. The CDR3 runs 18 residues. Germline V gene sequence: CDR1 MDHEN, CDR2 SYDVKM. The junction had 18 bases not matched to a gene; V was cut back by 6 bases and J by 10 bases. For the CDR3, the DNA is TGTGCCAGCAGCCCTAGCGGACTAGCGGGAGCGAATGGCGTCGAGCAGTTCTTC. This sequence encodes CASSPSGLAGANGVEQFF.

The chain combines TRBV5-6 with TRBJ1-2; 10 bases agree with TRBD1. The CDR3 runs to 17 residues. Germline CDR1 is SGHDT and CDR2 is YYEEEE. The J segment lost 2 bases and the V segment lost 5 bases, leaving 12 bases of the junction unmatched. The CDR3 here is CASSILFRTGGNYGYTF. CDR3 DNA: TGTGCCAGCAGTATACTCTTCCGGACAGGGGGGAACTATGGCTACACCTTC.

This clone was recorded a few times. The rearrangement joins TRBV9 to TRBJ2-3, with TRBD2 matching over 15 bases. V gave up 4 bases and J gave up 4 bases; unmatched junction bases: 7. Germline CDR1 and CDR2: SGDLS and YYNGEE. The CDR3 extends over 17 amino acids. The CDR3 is CASSPGTSGGRADTQYF. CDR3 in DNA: TGTGCCAGCAGCCCCGGGACTAGCGGGGGGCGAGCAGATACGCAGTATTTT.

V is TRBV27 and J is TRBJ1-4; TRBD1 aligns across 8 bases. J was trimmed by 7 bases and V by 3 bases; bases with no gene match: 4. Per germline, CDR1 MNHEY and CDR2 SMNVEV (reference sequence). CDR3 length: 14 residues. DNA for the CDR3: TGTGCCAGCAGTTTCCTGGGACAGGCTGAAAAACTGTTTTTT. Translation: CASSFLGQAEKLFF.

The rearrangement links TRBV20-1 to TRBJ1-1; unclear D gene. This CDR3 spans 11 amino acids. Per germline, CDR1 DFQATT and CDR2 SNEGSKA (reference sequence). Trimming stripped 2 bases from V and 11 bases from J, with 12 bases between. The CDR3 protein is CSARRSPGAFF. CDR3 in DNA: TGCAGTGCTAGACGGTCCCCGGGGGCTTTCTTT.

The CDR3, as DNA: TGTGCCAGCAGGGACGTCAATCAGCCCCAGCATTTT. Translating it yields CASRDVNQPQHF. The chain has TRBV6-1 and TRBJ1-5; D remains ambiguous. CDR1 is MNHNS and CDR2 is SASEGT in the germline V gene. With 6 bases removed from V and 3 bases from J, the gap between germline ends came to 6 bases. The length of the CDR3 is 12 residues.